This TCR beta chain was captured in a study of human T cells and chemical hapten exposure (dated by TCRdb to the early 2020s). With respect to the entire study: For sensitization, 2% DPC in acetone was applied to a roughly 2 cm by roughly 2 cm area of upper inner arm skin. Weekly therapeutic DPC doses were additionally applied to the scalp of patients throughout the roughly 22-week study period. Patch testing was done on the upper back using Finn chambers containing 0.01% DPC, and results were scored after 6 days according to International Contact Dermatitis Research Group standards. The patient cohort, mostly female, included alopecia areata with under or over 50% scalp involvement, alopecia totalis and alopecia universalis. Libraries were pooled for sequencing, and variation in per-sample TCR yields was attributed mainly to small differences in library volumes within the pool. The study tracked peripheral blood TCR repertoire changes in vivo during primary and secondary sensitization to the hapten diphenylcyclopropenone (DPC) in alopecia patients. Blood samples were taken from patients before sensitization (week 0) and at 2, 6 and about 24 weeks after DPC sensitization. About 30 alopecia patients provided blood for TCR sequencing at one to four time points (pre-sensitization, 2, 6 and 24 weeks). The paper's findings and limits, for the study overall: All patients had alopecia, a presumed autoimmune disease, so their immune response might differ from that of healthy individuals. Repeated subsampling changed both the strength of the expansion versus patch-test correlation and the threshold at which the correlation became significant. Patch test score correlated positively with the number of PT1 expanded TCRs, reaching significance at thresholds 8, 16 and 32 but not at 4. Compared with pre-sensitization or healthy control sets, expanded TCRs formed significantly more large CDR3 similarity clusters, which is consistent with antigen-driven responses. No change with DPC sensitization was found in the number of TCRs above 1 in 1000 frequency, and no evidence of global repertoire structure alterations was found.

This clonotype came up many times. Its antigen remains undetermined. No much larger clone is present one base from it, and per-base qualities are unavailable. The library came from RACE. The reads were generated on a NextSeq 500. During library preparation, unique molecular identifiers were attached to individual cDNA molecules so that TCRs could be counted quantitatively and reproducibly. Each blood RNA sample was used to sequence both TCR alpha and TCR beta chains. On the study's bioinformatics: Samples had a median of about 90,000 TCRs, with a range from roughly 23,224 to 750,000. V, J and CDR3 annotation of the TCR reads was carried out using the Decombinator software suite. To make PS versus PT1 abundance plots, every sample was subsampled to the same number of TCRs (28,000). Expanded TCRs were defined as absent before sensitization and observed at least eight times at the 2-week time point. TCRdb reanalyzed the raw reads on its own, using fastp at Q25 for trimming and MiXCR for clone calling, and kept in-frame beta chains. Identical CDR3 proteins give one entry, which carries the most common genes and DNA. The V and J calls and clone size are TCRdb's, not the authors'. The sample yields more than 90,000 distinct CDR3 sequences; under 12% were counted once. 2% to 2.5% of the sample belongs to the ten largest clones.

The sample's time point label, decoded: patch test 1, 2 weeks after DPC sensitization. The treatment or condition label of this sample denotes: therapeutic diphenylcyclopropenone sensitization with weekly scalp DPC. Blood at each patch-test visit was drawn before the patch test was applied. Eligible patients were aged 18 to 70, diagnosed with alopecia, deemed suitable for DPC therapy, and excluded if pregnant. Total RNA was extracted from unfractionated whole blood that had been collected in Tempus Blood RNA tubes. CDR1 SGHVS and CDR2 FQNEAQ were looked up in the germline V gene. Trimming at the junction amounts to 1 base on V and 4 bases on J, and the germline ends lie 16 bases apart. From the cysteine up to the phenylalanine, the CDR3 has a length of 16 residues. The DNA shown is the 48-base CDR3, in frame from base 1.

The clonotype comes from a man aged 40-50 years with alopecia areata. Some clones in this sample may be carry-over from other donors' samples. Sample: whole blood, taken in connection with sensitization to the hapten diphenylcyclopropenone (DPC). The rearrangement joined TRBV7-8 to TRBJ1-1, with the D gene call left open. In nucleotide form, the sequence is TGTGCCAGCAGCTTAGGAATTGGCCAAACGACCACTGAAGCTTTCTTT. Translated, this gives CASSLGIGQTTTEAFF.